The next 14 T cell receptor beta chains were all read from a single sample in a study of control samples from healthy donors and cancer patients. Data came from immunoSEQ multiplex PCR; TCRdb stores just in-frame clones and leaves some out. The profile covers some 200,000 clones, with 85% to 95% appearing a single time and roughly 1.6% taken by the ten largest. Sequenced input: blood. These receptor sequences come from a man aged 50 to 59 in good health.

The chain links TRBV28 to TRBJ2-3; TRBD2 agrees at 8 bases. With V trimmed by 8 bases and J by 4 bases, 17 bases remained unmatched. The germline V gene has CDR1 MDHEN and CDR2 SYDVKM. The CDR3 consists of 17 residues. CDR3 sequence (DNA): TGTGCCAGCTCCCCCCTACCGGGGGGGGGATTTTCAGATACGCAGTATTTT. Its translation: CASSPLPGGGFSDTQYF.

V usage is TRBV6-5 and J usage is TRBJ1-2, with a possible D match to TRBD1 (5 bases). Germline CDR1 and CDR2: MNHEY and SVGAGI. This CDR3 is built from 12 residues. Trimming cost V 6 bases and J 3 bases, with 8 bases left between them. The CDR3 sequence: CASRDSYYGYTF. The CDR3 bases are TGTGCCAGCAGAGACAGCTACTATGGCTACACCTTC.

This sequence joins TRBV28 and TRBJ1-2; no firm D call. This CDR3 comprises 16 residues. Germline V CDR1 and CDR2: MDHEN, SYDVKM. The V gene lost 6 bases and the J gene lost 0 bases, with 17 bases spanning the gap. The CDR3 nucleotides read TGTGCCAGCAGCCGAATTCTAGGAGACTCTAACTATGGCTACACCTTC. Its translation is CASSRILGDSNYGYTF.

The CDR3 DNA sequence: TGTGCCAGCAGCTTAGAGTGGTCTAACTATGGCTACACCTTC. It translates to CASSLEWSNYGYTF. V and J are TRBV7-9 and TRBJ1-2; D is uncertain. Deletions cut 1 base from V and 0 bases from J, with 6 bases between. Germline lookup yields CDR1 SEHNR and CDR2 FQNEAQ (reference sequence). The CDR3 extends over 14 amino acids.

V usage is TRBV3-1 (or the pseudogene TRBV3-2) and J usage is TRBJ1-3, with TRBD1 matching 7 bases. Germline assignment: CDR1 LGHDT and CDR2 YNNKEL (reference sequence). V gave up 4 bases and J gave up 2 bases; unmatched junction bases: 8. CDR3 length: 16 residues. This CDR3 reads CASSRGDSLTGNTIYF. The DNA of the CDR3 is TGTGCCAGCAGCCGAGGGGACAGCTTAACTGGAAACACCATATATTTT.

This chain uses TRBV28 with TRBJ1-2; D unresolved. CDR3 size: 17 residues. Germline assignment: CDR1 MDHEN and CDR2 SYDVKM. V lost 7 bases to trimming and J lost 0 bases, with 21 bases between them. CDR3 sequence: CASIPSGRRPANYGYTF. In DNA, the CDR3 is TGTGCCAGCATTCCTAGCGGCCGGCGTCCTGCTAACTATGGCTACACCTTC.

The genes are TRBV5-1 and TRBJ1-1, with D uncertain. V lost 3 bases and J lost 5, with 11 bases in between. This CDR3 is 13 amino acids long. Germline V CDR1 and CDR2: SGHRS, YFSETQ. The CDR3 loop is CASSSTGSTEAFF. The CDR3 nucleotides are TGCGCCAGCAGCTCCACCGGGAGTACTGAAGCTTTCTTT.

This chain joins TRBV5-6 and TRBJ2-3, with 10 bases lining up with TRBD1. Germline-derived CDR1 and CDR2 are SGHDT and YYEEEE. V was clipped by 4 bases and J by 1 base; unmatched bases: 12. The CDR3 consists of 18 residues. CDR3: CASSVRQGANLGTDTQYF. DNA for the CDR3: TGTGCCAGCAGCGTAAGACAGGGGGCAAATTTAGGCACAGATACGCAGTATTTT.

CDR3 residues: CASSFLNRYEQYF. The CDR3 DNA reads TGTGCCAGCAGTTTCCTTAATCGGTACGAGCAGTACTTC. The rearrangement joins TRBV28 to TRBJ2-7, with D unclear. V lost 3 bases, J lost 4 bases, and 10 bases lay in between. CDR1 and CDR2 (germline): MDHEN, SYDVKM. The CDR3 extends over 13 amino acids. The whole variable domain, remainder taken from reference TRBV28 and TRBJ2-7, is DVKVTQSSRYLVKRTGEKVFLECVQDMDHENMFWYRQDPGLGLRLIYFSYDVKMKEKGDIPEGYSVSREKKERFSLILESASTNQTSMYLCASSFLNRYEQYFGPGTRLTVT.

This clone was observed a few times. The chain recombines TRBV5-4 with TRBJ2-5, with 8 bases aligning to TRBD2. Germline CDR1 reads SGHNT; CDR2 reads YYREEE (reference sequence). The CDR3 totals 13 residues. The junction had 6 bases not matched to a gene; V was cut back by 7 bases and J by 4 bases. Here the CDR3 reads CASGKRGGETQYF. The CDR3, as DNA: TGTGCCAGCGGCAAACGGGGGGGAGAGACCCAGTACTTC.

CDR3 in amino acids: CASSPPGTTAHPTF. CDR3 in DNA: TGTGCCAGCTCACCCCCAGGGACCACAGCTCACCCCACCTTC. The chain combines TRBV18 with TRBJ1-2; perhaps TRBD1 as D (5 bases). The length of the CDR3 is 14 residues. V lost 3 bases and J lost 13, with 21 bases in between. CDR1 and CDR2 (germline): KGHSH, LQKENI.

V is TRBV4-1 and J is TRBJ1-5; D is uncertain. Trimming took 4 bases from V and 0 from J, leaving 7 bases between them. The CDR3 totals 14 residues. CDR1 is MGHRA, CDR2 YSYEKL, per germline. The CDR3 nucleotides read TGCGCCAGCAGCCGAACTAATAGCAATCAGCCCCAGCATTTT. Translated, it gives CASSRTNSNQPQHF.

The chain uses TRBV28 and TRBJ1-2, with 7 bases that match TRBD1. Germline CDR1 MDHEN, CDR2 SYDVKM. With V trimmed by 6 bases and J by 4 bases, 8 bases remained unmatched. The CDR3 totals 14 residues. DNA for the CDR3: TGTGCCAGCAGACAATCGGGACAGCTCTATGGCTACACCTTC. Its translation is CASRQSGQLYGYTF.

CDR3 DNA: TGTGCCATCACCCATAGCGGGACCACAGATACGCAGTATTTT. Translated: CAITHSGTTDTQYF. This chain connects TRBV10-3 to TRBJ2-3; 8 bases are a match to TRBD2. CDR1 and CDR2 (germline): ENHRY, SYGVKD. The CDR3 runs to 14 residues. The J segment lost 2 bases and the V segment lost 7 bases, leaving 5 bases of the junction unmatched.